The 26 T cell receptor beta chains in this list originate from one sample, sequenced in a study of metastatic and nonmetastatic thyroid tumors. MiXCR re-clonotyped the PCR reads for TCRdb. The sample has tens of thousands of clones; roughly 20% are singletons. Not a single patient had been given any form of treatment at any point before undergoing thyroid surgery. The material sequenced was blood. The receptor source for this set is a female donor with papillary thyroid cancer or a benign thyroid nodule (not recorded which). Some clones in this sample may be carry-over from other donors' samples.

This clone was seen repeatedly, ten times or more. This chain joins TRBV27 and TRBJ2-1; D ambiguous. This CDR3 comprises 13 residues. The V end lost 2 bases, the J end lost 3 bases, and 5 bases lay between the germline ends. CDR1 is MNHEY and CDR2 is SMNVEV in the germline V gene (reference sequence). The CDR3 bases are TGTGCCAGCAGTTTACCTAACTACAATGAGCAGTTCTTC. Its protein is CASSLPNYNEQFF.

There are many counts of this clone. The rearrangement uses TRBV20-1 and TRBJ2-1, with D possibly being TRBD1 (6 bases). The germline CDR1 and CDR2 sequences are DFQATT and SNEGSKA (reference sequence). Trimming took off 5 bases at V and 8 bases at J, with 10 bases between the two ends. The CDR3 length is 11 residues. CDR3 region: CSAGEGDEQFF. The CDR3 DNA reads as TGCAGTGCTGGTGAGGGGGATGAGCAGTTCTTC.

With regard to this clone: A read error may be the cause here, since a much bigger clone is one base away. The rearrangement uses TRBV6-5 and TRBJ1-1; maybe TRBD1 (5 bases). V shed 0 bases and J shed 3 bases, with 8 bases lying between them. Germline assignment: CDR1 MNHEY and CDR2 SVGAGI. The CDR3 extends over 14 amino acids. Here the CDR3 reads CASSYSWGDTEAFF. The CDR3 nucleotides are TGTGCCAGCAGTTACTCTTGGGGGGACACTGAAGCTTTCTTT.

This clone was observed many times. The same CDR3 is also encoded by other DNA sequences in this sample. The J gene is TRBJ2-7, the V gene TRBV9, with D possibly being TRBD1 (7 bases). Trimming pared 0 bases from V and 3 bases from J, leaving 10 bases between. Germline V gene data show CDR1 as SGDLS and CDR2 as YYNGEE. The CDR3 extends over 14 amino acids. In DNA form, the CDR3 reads TGTGCCAGCAGCGTAGGGCAGGGGGGCTACGAGCAGTACTTC. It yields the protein CASSVGQGGYEQYF.

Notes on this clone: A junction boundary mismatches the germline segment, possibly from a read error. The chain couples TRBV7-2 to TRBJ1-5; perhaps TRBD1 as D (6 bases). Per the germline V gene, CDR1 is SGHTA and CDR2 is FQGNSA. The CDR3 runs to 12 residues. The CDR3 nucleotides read TGTGCGAGCAGACCAGACCAGGGGAGTCAGCATTTT. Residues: CASRPDQGSQHF.

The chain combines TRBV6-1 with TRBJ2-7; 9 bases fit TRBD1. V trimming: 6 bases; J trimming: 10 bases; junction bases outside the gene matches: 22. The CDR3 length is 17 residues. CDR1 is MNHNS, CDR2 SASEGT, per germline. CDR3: CASRATGTGCPGETQYF. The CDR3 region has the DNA TGTGCCAGCAGAGCTACCGGGACAGGGTGTCCCGGTGAGACTCAGTACTTC.

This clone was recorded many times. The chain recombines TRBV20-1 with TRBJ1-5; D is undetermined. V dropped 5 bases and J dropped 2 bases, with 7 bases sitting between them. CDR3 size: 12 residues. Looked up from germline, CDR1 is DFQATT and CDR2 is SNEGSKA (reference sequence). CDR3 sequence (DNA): TGCAGTGCTGTTGGGCGCAATCAGCCCCAGCATTTT. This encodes CSAVGRNQPQHF.

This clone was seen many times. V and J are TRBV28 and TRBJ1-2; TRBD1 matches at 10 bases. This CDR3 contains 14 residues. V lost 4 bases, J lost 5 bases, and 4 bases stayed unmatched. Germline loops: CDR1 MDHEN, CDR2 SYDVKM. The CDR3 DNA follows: TGTGCCAGCAGTTCTGGACAGGGGGGTTATGGCTACACCTTC. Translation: CASSSGQGGYGYTF.

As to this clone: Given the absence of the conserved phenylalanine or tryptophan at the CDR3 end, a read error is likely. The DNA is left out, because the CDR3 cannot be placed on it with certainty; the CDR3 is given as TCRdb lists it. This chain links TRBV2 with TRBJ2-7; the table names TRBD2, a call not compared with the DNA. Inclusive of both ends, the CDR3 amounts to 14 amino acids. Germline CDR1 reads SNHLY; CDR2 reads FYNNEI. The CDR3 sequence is CASSGGLARYEHYY.

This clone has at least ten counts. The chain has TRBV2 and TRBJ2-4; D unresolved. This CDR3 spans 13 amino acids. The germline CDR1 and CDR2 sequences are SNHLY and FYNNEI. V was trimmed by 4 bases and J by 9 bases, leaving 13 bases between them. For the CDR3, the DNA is TGTGCCAGCAGTGGGCAGGCGGAGAGCATTCAGTACTTC. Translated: CASSGQAESIQYF.

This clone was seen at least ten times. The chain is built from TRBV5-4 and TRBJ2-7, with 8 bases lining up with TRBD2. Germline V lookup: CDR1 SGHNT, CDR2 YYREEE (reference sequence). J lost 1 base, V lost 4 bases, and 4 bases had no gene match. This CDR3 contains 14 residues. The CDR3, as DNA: TGTGCCAGCAGCCTAAAGCGGGGGTCCTACGAGCAGTACTTC. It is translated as CASSLKRGSYEQYF. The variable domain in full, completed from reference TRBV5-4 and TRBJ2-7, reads ETGVTQSPTHLIKTRGQQVTLRCSSQSGHNTVSWYQQALGQGPQFIFQYYREEENGRGNFPPRFSGLQFPNYSSELNVNALELDDSALYLCASSLKRGSYEQYFGPGTRLTVT.

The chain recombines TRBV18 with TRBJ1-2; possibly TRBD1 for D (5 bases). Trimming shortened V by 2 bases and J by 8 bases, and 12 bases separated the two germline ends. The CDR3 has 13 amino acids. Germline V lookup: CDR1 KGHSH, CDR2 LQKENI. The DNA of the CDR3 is TGTGCCAGCTCACCATACAGGAGTCAAGGCTACACCTTC. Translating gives CASSPYRSQGYTF.

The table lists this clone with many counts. The CDR3 bases are TGTGCCAGGAGGGGGAGGCCAACGGGTTACGAGCAGTACTTC. It codes for CARRGRPTGYEQYF. This sequence joins TRBV7-6 and TRBJ2-7; D may match TRBD1 or TRBD2 (6 bases each). Trimming removed 9 bases at V and 4 bases at J, with 19 bases between. Germline CDR1 SGHVS, CDR2 FNYEAQ. The CDR3 has 14 residues.

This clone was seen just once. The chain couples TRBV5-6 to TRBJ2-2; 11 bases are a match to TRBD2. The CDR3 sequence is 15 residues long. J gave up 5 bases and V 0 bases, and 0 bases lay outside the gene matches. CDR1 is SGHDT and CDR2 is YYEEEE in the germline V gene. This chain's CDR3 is CASSLGLAGTGELFF. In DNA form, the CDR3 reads TGTGCCAGCAGCTTGGGACTAGCGGGGACCGGGGAGCTGTTTTTT.

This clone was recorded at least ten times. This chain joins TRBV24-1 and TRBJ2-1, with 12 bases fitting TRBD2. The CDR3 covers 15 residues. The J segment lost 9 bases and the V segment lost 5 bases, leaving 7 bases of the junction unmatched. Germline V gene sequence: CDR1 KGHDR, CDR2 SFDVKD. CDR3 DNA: TGTGCCACCAGTGTCCAGACTAGCGGGAGTGGTGAGCAGTTCTTC. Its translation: CATSVQTSGSGEQFF.

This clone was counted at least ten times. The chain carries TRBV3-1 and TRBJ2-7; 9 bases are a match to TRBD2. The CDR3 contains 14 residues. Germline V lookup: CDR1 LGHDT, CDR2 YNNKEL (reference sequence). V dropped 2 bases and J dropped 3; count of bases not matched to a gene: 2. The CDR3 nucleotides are TGTGCCAGCAGCCAACTAGCGGGAAGCTACGAGCAGTACTTC. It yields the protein CASSQLAGSYEQYF.

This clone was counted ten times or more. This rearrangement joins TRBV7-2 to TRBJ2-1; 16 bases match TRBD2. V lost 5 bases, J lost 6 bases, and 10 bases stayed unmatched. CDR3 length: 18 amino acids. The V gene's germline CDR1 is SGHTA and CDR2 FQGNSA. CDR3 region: CASSPGTSGRAAGNEQFF. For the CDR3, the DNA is TGTGCCAGCAGCCCCGGGACTAGCGGGAGGGCCGCCGGCAATGAGCAGTTCTTC.

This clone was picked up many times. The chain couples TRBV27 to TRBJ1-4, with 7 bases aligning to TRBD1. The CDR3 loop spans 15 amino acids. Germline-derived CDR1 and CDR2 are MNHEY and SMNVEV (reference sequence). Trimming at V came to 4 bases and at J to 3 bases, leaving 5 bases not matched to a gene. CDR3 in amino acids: CASSSPGQPNEKLFF. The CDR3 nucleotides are TGTGCCAGCAGTTCTCCGGGACAGCCTAATGAAAAACTGTTTTTT.

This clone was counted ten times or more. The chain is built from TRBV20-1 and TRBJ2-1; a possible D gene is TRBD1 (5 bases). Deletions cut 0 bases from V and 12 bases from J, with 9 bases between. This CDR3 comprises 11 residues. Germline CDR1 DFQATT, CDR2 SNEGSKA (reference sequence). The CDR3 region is CSARDPQGQFF. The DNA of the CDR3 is TGCAGTGCTAGAGATCCCCAGGGGCAGTTCTTC.

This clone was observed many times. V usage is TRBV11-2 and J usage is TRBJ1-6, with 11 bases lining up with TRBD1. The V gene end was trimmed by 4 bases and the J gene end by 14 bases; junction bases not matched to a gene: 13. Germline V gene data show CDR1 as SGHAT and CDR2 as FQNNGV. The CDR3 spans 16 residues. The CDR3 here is CASSSPRTGGILTLHF. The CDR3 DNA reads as TGTGCCAGCAGCTCGCCCCGGACAGGGGGCATTTTGACCCTCCACTTT. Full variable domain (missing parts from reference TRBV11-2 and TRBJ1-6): EAGVAQSPRYKIIEKRQSVAFWCNPISGHATLYWYQQILGQGPKLLIQFQNNGVVDDSQLPKDRFSAERLKGVDSTLKIQPAKLEDSAVYLCASSSPRTGGILTLHFGNGTRLTVT.

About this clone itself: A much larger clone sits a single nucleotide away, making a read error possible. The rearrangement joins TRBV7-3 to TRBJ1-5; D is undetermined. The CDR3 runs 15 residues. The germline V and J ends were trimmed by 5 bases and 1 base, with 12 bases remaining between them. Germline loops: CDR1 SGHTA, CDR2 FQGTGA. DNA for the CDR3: TGTGCCAGCAGCCAAGATGGTGGGAGCAATCAGCCCCAGCATTTT. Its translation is CASSQDGGSNQPQHF.

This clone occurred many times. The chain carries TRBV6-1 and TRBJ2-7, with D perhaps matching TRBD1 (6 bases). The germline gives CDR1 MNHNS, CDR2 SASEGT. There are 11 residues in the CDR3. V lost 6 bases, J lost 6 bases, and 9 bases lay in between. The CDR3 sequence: CASSSRGEQYF. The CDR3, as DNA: TGTGCCAGCAGCTCCAGGGGCGAGCAGTACTTC.

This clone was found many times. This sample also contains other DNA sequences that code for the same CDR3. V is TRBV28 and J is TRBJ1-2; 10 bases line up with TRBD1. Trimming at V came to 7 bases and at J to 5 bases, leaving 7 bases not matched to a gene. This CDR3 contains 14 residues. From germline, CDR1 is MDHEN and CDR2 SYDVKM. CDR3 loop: CASTAGQGRYGYTF. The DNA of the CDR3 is TGTGCCAGCACCGCGGGACAGGGGAGGTATGGCTACACCTTC.

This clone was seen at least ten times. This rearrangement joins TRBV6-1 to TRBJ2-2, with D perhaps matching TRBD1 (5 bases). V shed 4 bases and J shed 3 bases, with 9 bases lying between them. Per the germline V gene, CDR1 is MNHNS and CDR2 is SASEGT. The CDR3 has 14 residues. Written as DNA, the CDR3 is TGTGCCAGCAGTGCCCCCAGGGACACCGGGGAGCTGTTTTTT. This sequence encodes CASSAPRDTGELFF.

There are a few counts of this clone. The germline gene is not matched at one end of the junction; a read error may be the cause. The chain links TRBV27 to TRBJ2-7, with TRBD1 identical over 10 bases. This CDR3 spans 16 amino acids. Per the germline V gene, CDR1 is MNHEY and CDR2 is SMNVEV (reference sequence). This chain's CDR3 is CASSLYVGQGLHEHYF. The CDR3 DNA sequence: TGTGCCAGCAGTTTATATGTGGGACAGGGGTTACACGAGCATTACTTC.

The CDR3 loop reads CASSFRADEQFF. The CDR3, as DNA: TGTGCCAGCAGCTTTCGAGCTGATGAGCAGTTCTTC. This rearrangement joins TRBV11-2 to TRBJ2-1; D is uncertain. There are 12 residues in the CDR3. Germline V CDR1 and CDR2: SGHAT, FQNNGV. Trimming shortened V by 3 bases and J by 8 bases, and 8 bases separated the two germline ends.